This is a list of T cell receptor beta chains from one sample in a study of blood T cell repertoires in COVID-19. Clones were read by immunoSEQ multiplex PCR, and TCRdb kept only the in-frame ones, dropping some. The sample records hundreds of thousands of clones, 89% being singletons. The sample consisted of PBMCs or T cells enriched from blood (not recorded which). All receptors come from a woman aged 40 to 55 who had recovered from COVID-19. The CDR3 runs from the conserved cysteine through the conserved F or W. D genes are given only for firm matches. Size tells how often a clone was seen (once, few, many) or the class of an expanded clone, and some rows leave it out.

J gene,V gene,D gene,clone size,CDR3 protein,CDR3 DNA
TRBJ1-5,TRBV27,TRBD1,once,CASSRRATTLDRGSNQPQHF,TGTGCCAGCAGTCGACGCGCCACTACTTTGGACAGGGGCAGCAATCAGCCCCAGCATTTT
TRBJ2-1,TRBV5-1,TRBD2,-,CASSLGGLAGEYSEQFF,TGCGCCAGCAGCCTGGGAGGGCTAGCGGGAGAATATAGTGAGCAGTTCTTC
TRBJ1-2,TRBV28,-,-,CASGGWNYGYTF,TGTGCCAGCGGGGGGTGGAACTATGGCTACACCTTC
TRBJ2-3,TRBV3-1/TRBV3-2,-,-,CASSLRLREDTDTQYF,TGTGCCAGCAGCCTTCGACTAAGGGAGGACACAGATACGCAGTATTTT
TRBJ1-1,TRBV2,TRBD1,-,CASSSGGIAEAFF,TGTGCCAGCAGCTCAGGGGGCATCGCTGAAGCTTTCTTT
TRBJ2-1,TRBV27,-,-,CASSLGDYNEQFF,TGTGCCAGCAGTTTAGGAGACTACAATGAGCAGTTCTTC
TRBJ1-1,TRBV12-5,-,-,CASGLPQGIGGNTEAFF,TGTGCTAGTGGTTTGCCACAGGGAATAGGGGGGAACACTGAAGCTTTCTTT
TRBJ1-2,TRBV7-6,TRBD1,-,CASSSGTGGSYYGYTF,TGTGCCAGCAGCTCCGGGACAGGGGGCTCCTACTATGGCTACACCTTC
TRBJ2-5,TRBV11-2,TRBD1,once,CASSLGGQGAPQETQYF,TGTGCCAGCAGCTTAGGAGGACAGGGGGCCCCTCAAGAGACCCAGTACTTC
TRBJ2-3,TRBV7-3,TRBD2,-,CASSLQTSGSTDTQYF,TGTGCCAGCAGCTTGCAGACTAGCGGAAGCACAGATACGCAGTATTTT
TRBJ2-5,TRBV7-2,TRBD2,once,CASSLSSLAGETQYF,TGTGCCAGCAGCTTAAGTAGCCTAGCGGGAGAGACCCAGTACTTC
TRBJ1-1,TRBV9,TRBD1,-,CASSKGTGVTEAFF,TGTGCCAGCAGCAAGGGGACAGGGGTCACTGAAGCTTTCTTT
TRBJ1-2,TRBV7-9,-,few,CASSFGVPRNYGYTF,TGTGCCAGCAGCTTCGGGGTCCCTCGTAACTATGGCTACACCTTC
TRBJ2-1,TRBV21-1,-,-,CASTKQGALEQFF,TGTGCCAGCACCAAACAGGGCGCCCTTGAGCAGTTCTTC
TRBJ2-7,TRBV7-3,TRBD1,-,CASSLRGTGGHEQYF,TGTGCCAGCAGCTTAAGGGGGACAGGGGGCCACGAGCAGTACTTC
TRBJ1-3,TRBV2,-,-,CASSVLRGSGNTIYF,TGTGCCAGCAGTGTATTAAGGGGCTCTGGAAACACCATATATTTT
TRBJ2-3,TRBV27,-,-,CASSFGGAPMDF,TGTGCCAGCAGTTTTGGGGGGGCGCCCATGGATTTT
TRBJ2-4,TRBV27,TRBD2,-,CASSPGLAGIQYF,TGTGCCAGCAGTCCAGGACTAGCGGGGATTCAGTACTTC
TRBJ2-7,TRBV7-9,-,once,CASSPGQSYEQYF,TGTGCCAGCAGCCCCGGACAGTCCTACGAGCAGTACTTC
TRBJ1-3,TRBV9,-,few,CASSVYARSSSGNTIYF,TGTGCCAGCAGCGTATATGCCAGGTCCTCCTCTGGAAACACCATATATTTT
TRBJ2-7,TRBV13,TRBD1,once,CASSLGGTVSYEQYF,TGTGCCAGCAGCTTAGGAGGGACAGTCTCCTACGAGCAGTACTTC
TRBJ2-3,TRBV28,TRBD2,-,CASSSGGGPSTDTQYF,TGTGCCAGCAGTTCTGGCGGGGGGCCCTCCACAGATACGCAGTATTTT
TRBJ2-3,TRBV7-8,-,-,CASSLAARTDTRDF,TGTGCCAGCAGCTTAGCGGCTAGGACAGACACGAGGGATTTT
TRBJ1-3,TRBV9,-,-,CASSGGFSGNTIYF,TGTGCCAGCAGCGGAGGATTCTCTGGAAACACCATATATTTT
TRBJ2-1,TRBV24-1,TRBD2,-,CATSHRASGSFDEQFF,TGTGCCACCAGTCATAGGGCTAGCGGGAGTTTCGATGAGCAGTTCTTC
TRBJ1-2,TRBV28,-,-,CASSLSFSRTYGYTF,TGTGCCAGCAGTTTGAGCTTCTCAAGAACCTATGGCTACACCTTC
TRBJ1-1,TRBV4-3,TRBD1,-,CASSYRQGNTEAFF,TGCGCCAGCAGCTACCGACAGGGGAACACTGAAGCTTTCTTT
TRBJ1-2,TRBV7-6,-,-,CASSLREENNYGYTF,TGTGCCAGCAGCTTAAGAGAGGAAAATAACTATGGCTACACCTTC
TRBJ1-1,TRBV4-1,-,-,CASSQDYSTEAFF,TGCGCCAGCAGCCAAGATTACAGCACTGAAGCTTTCTTT
TRBJ1-1,TRBV3-1/TRBV3-2,-,-,CASSPRVGAEAFF,TGTGCCAGCAGCCCTAGGGTAGGGGCTGAAGCTTTCTTT
TRBJ1-4,TRBV27,-,-,CASSLTFQGRTNEKLFF,TGTGCCAGCAGTTTAACATTCCAGGGTAGAACTAATGAAAAACTGTTTTTT
TRBJ2-7,TRBV28,TRBD2,-,CASSWAGELSYEQYF,TGTGCCAGCAGTTGGGCGGGGGAACTCTCCTACGAGCAGTACTTC
TRBJ2-6,TRBV28,-,-,CASRTPGVGGANVLTF,TGTGCCAGCAGGACACCAGGGGTAGGTGGGGCCAACGTCCTGACTTTC
TRBJ2-2,TRBV7-3,-,-,CASSLTGTGELFF,TGTGCCAGCAGCTTAACCGGCACCGGGGAGCTGTTTTTT
TRBJ2-1,TRBV29-1,-,-,CSVGVGSEQFF,TGCAGCGTTGGAGTCGGTAGTGAGCAGTTCTTC
TRBJ2-2,TRBV28,-,-,CASSLSRQGLFF,TGTGCCAGCAGTTTATCTCGCCAGGGGCTGTTTTTT
TRBJ2-4,TRBV19,TRBD1,-,CASSLQGENIQYF,TGTGCCAGTAGTTTACAGGGGGAGAACATTCAGTACTTC
TRBJ2-3,TRBV6-5,TRBD2,-,CASKRLAGVGTQYF,TGTGCCAGCAAAAGACTAGCGGGAGTTGGTACGCAGTATTTT
TRBJ2-1,TRBV6-4,TRBD2,-,CASSEERGGPNEQFF,TGTGCCAGCAGTGAGGAGCGGGGGGGCCCGAATGAGCAGTTCTTC
TRBJ1-5,TRBV3-1/TRBV3-2,-,-,CASSRLGQAGKGNQPQHF,TGTGCCAGCAGCCGACTGGGGCAGGCGGGGAAGGGCAATCAGCCCCAGCATTTT
TRBJ1-4,TRBV5-1,-,-,CASSLEGRGLEKLFF,TGCGCCAGCAGCTTGGAGGGCAGGGGTTTGGAAAAACTGTTTTTT
TRBJ2-3,TRBV6-1,TRBD2,-,CASSAGLAGAGDTQYF,TGTGCCAGCAGTGCGGGACTAGCGGGAGCCGGAGATACGCAGTATTTT
TRBJ2-7,TRBV7-2,TRBD1,-,CASSLGGQGTYEQYF,TGTGCCAGCAGCTTAGGGGGACAGGGAACCTACGAGCAGTACTTC
TRBJ2-1,TRBV7-8,-,-,CASSLDVRVLAYNEQFF,TGTGCCAGCAGCTTAGACGTGAGGGTTCTCGCCTACAATGAGCAGTTCTTC
TRBJ1-4,TRBV28,TRBD1,few,CASSLGTAASGEKLFF,TGTGCCAGCAGTTTGGGGACAGCTGCAAGTGGTGAAAAACTGTTTTTT
TRBJ2-7,TRBV30,-,once,CAWSVGVWAEQYF,TGTGCCTGGAGTGTAGGGGTATGGGCCGAGCAGTACTTC
TRBJ1-4,TRBV11-2,-,-,CASSFGYREKLFF,TGTGCCAGCAGCTTTGGATACAGGGAAAAACTGTTTTTT
TRBJ2-1,TRBV11-3,TRBD2,-,CASSFTGLVKHEQFF,TGTGCCAGCAGCTTCACGGGACTAGTTAAACATGAGCAGTTCTTC
TRBJ2-2,TRBV9,TRBD2,few,CASSQLGLAVATGELFF,TGTGCCAGCAGTCAATTGGGACTAGCGGTGGCCACCGGGGAGCTGTTTTTT
TRBJ2-7,TRBV3-1/TRBV3-2,TRBD2,-,CASSPFRGAYEQYF,TGTGCCAGCAGCCCTTTCCGGGGGGCCTACGAGCAGTACTTC
TRBJ2-7,TRBV19,-,once,CASSGWPDNSYEQYF,TGTGCCAGTAGCGGATGGCCCGACAACTCCTACGAGCAGTACTTC
TRBJ2-1,TRBV2,TRBD2,once,CASFREESSYNEQFF,TGTGCCAGTTTCCGGGAGGAGAGCTCCTACAATGAGCAGTTCTTC
TRBJ2-4,TRBV28,-,-,CASSRQGAKNIQYF,TGTGCCAGCTCCCGACAAGGAGCCAAAAACATTCAGTACTTC
TRBJ2-1,TRBV24-1,-,-,CATSDLQSRNEQFF,TGTGCCACCAGTGATTTGCAGTCCCGCAATGAGCAGTTCTTC
TRBJ1-2,TRBV6-5,TRBD1,-,CASSYSAGGAGYGYTF,TGTGCCAGCAGTTACTCGGCAGGGGGCGCGGGCTATGGCTACACCTTC
TRBJ2-5,TRBV2,-,-,CASRSQGAETQYF,TGTGCCAGCAGATCACAGGGAGCAGAGACCCAGTACTTC
TRBJ1-1,TRBV6-2/TRBV6-3,TRBD1,-,CASTPGQILTEAFF,TGTGCCAGCACCCCGGGACAGATCCTGACTGAAGCTTTCTTT